This T cell receptor (beta chain) was identified during a study of spatial heterogeneity in lung cancer. TCRdb reanalysed the 5' RACE reads using MiXCR and keeps one entry per CDR3 protein. The table has 85,000 to 100,000 distinct CDR3 sequences, approximately 12% seen once. This clonotype was observed at least ten times. The sample's time point: sample taken at primary tumor resection. V lost 10 bases, J lost 0 bases, and 9 bases stayed unmatched. This CDR3 region has 15 residues. The germline CDR1 and CDR2 sequences are ENHRY and SYGVKD. The receptor comes from a male donor with early-stage non-small cell lung cancer. The sample here was PBMCs, taken at surgery. V gene TRBV10-3 combines with J gene TRBJ2-3; TRBD1 matches 8 bases. Written as DNA, the CDR3 is TGTGCCACCTCTACAGGGGGGACTAGCACAGATACGCAGTATTTT. Encoded protein: CATSTGGTSTDTQYF.